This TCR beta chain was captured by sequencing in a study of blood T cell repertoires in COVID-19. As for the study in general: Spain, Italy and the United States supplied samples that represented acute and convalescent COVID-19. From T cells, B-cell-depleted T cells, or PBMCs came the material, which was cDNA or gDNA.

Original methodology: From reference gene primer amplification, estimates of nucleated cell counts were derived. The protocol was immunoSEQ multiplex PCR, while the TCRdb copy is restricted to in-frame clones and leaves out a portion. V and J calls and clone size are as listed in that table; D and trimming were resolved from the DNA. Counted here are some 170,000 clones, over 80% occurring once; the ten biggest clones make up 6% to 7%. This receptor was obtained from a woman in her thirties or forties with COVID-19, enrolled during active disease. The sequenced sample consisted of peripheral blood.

The CDR3 coding sequence is TGCGCCAGCAGCGCTCAGGGGGCAGATACGCAGTATTTT. This gives the protein CASSAQGADTQYF. The V and J genes are TRBV5-1 and TRBJ2-3, with TRBD1 matching 7 bases. The CDR3 length is 13 residues. Trimming took 4 bases from V and 4 from J; bases not matched to a gene: 3. From germline, CDR1 is SGHRS and CDR2 YFSETQ.